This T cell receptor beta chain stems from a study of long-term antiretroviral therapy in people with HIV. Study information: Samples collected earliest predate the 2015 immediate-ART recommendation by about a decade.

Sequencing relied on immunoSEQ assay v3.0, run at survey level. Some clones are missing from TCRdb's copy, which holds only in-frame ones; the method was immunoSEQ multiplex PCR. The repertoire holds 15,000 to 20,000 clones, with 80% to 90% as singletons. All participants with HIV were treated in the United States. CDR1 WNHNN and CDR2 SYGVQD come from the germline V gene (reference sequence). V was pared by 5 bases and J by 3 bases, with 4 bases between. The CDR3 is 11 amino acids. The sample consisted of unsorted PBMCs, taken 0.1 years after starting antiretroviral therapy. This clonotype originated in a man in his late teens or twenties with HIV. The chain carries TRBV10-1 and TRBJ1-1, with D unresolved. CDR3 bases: TGCGCCAGCAGTCGTGACACTGAAGCTTTCTTT. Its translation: CASSRDTEAFF.